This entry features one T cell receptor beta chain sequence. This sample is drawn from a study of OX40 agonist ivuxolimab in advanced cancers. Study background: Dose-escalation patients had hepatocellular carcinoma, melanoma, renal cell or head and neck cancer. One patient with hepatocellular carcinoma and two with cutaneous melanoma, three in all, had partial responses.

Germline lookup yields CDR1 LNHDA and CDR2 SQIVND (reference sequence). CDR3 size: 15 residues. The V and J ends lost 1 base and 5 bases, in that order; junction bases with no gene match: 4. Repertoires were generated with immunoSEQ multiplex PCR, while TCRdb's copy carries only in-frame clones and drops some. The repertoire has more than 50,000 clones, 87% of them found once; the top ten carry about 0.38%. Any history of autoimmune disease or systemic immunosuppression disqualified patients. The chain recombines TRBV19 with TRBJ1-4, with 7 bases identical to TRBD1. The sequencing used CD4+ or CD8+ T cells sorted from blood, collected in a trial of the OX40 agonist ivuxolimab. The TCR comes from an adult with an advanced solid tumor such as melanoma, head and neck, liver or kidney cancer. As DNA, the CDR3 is TGTGCCAGTAGTATAGGACAGGGAAAAAATGAAAAACTGTTTTTT. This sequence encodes CASSIGQGKNEKLFF.